Listed here is a single T cell receptor beta chain. In its sample, this clonotype was seen many times. This receptor's antigen is unknown. There are no base qualities to consult, and no much larger clone falls within one base. Receptor amplification or capture employed 5' RACE. The reads were generated on an Illumina HiSeq 2000. A universal primer binding site was added through template switching, and the final cDNA carried a unique molecular identifier so that TCR cDNA molecules could be counted accurately. Specific primers in the conserved constant-segment region were used to synthesize first-strand cDNA for the TCR alpha and beta chains. To control for contamination, every cDNA library was double barcoded, receiving both a SMART-Mk sample barcode and Illumina barcodes. TruSeq adapter sequences and Illumina sample barcodes were added in two successive PCR steps. The TCR alpha and beta cDNA libraries were sequenced on the Illumina HiSeq platform using custom primers. The study's processing was this. Unique molecular identifiers were extracted from raw reads with MiGEC, and CDR3 positions were determined with MiXCR. For each individual, recombination models were inferred using an EM algorithm with the repgenHMM and IGoR tools. Shared clonotypes were analyzed with the tcR package in R, and sharing was normalized by the product of cloneset sizes. To study raw recombination without the effects of thymic and clonal selection, out-of-frame nonproductive sequences were analyzed. Clones were called with MiXCR by TCRdb after fastp trimmed the public reads at Q25, and only in-frame beta chains were retained. Entries that share a CDR3 protein sequence are merged under the most common genes and DNA. For this entry, the V and J calls and clone size follow TCRdb and not the study's own pipeline. This sample comprises 690,000 or so distinct CDR3 sequences, 6.1% of them detected only once. The biggest ten clones account for under 2% of the sample.

Sequences ENHRY (CDR1) and SYGVKD (CDR2) are obtained from the germline V gene. From its cysteine to its phenylalanine, the CDR3 spans 18 amino acids. The read is trimmed to its CDR3 DNA, 54 bases read in frame from base 1. Ends trimmed: V by 4 bases, J by 1 base; bases unmatched to a gene: 12. The data originate from a study of identical twins (dated by TCRdb to about 2016). About the investigation overall: TCR alpha and beta repertoires from monozygotic twins, unrelated adults of various ages and cord blood were deep-sequenced to test whether fetal clonotypes persist. To rule out contamination, replicate twin experiments were performed at different times with different library preparation protocols.

Only healthy Caucasian donors were included. The study also sequenced three unrelated non-twin adults: a male aged 18 to 30, a male aged 50 to 59 and a female aged 50 to 59. Using Miltenyi CD45RO+ enrichment and human naive T-cell isolation kits, memory (CD45RO+) and naive T cells were isolated from PBMC. The research as a whole found: Fewer insertions were carried by abundant cord blood beta clonotypes, a similar but weaker trend appeared in young adult naive repertoires, and no such trend appeared in memory repertoires. A weaker excess of twin sharing was found in beta out-of-frame sequences because the signal-to-noise ratio was lowered by fewer shared sequences. Out-of-frame TCR alpha sharing in monozygotic twins was systematically underestimated by recombination models, whereas sharing between unrelated individuals was in agreement with the recombination models. Compared with coincidental sharing between unrelated individuals, an excess of low generation-probability sequences was observed among out-of-frame TCR alpha sequences shared between twins. Zero-insertion analyses could be partly confounded by invariant T cells such as MAIT and iNKT, though diverse VJ usage argued against such confounding for most clonotypes. Because the same donors could not be followed over many years, the conclusions depended on cross-sectional statistical analysis.

The rearranged chain carries TRBV10-3 and TRBJ2-1, and 8 junctional nucleotides match TRBD1. The sequenced material came from naive T cells sorted from blood. In light of the paper, this sample's cell subset or site label describes: cells isolated with a human naive T-cell isolation kit. This TCR derives from a man between 18 and 29 years old in good health. CDR3 protein: CAISGPLGQGESYNEQFF. Read as DNA, the sequence is TGTGCCATCAGTGGCCCGCTTGGACAGGGCGAATCCTACAATGAGCAGTTCTTC.